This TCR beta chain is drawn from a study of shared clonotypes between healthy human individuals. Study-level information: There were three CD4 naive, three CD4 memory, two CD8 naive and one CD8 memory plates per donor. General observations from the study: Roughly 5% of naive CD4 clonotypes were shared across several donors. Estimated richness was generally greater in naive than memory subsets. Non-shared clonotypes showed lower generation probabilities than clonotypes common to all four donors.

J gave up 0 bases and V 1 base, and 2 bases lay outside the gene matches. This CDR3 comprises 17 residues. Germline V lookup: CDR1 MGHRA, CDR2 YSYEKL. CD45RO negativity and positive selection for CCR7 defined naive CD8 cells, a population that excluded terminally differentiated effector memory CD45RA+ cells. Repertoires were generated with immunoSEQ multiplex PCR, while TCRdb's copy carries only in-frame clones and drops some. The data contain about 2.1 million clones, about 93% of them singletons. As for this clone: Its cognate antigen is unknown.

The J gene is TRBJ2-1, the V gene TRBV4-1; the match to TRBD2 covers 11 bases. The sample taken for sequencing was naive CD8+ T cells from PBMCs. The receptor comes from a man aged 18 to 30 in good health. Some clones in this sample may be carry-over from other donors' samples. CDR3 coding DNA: TGCGCCAGCAGCCAAGGGGGACTAGCGGCCTCCTACAATGAGCAGTTCTTC. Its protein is CASSQGGLAASYNEQFF.